This is a list of T cell receptor beta chains from one sample in a study of T cells in Graves' hyperthyroidism and ophthalmopathy. Via MiXCR, TCRdb re-called the multiplex PCR reads, giving one row per CDR3 protein. The table shows about 520,000 distinct CDR3 sequences, with roughly 20% occurring only once. The sequenced material came from blood. These receptors all stem from a man between 18 and 35 years old with Graves' hyperthyroidism. CDR3s include the opening cysteine and the closing phenylalanine or tryptophan. D genes are given only for firm matches. Only some rows state a clone size, as once, few, many or a class for expanded clones.

d_gene	v_gene	j_gene	len	abundance	CDR3nt	CDR3aa
.	TRBV2	TRBJ2-6	15	.	TGTGCCAGCAGTGAAGCGGAGGGCGGGGCCAACGTCCTGACTTTC	CASSEAEGGANVLTF
.	TRBV25-1	TRBJ1-1	14	many	TGTGCCACCTTTAGTGGGAGCCTGAACACTGAAGCTTTCTTT	CATFSGSLNTEAFF
.	TRBV15	TRBJ2-2	15	many	TGTGCCACCAGCAGAGAGCGGGGATTGTTCGGGGAGCTGTTTTTT	CATSRERGLFGELFF
TRBD1	TRBV19	TRBJ1-5	14	few	TGTGCCAGTAGTGCCAGGGGGGGCGAGGAGCCCCAGCATTTT	CASSARGGEEPQHF
.	TRBV2	TRBJ2-1	14	.	TGTGCCAGCAGTGAAGCGCTTCGGTACAATGAGCAGTTCTTC	CASSEALRYNEQFF
.	TRBV10-3	TRBJ1-1	16	.	TGTGCCATCAGTGAGTCTAGCGGCAGGGGGAACACTGAAGCTTTCTTT	CAISESSGRGNTEAFF
.	TRBV12-3/TRBV12-4	TRBJ2-4	13	.	TGTGCCAGCAGTCGGGTAGAGATCAGCATTCAGTACTTC	CASSRVEISIQYF
TRBD1	TRBV7-8	TRBJ1-1	15	many	TGTGCCAGCAGCCGTTCTCAGGGGGCGGGCACTGAAGCTTTCTTT	CASSRSQGAGTEAFF
TRBD2	TRBV5-1	TRBJ2-5	15	few	TGCGCCAGCAGCTTGTCCGGGGGGGCCTTTGAGACCCAGTACTTC	CASSLSGGAFETQYF
.	TRBV12-3/TRBV12-4	TRBJ2-7	14	few	TGTGCCAGCAGACGGAAGGGCACTTCCTACGAGCAGTACTTC	CASRRKGTSYEQYF
TRBD1	TRBV12-3/TRBV12-4	TRBJ1-5	17	many	TGTGCCAGCAGTCGCGGACAGGGTATTATCGGTTATCAGCCCCAGCATTTT	CASSRGQGIIGYQPQHF
TRBD1	TRBV19	TRBJ2-7	14	.	TGTGCCTTCCCATGGGACAGGGGGCGCTACGAGCAGTACTTC	CAFPWDRGRYEQYF
.	TRBV12-3/TRBV12-4	TRBJ2-4	15	.	TGTGCCAGCAGTTTTTGGGGTCTAGCCAAAAACATTCAGTACTTC	CASSFWGLAKNIQYF
.	TRBV6-2/TRBV6-3	TRBJ1-2	12	.	TGTGCCAGCAGTCAGAGTTCTCATGGCTACACCTTC	CASSQSSHGYTF
.	TRBV12-3/TRBV12-4	TRBJ1-5	15	many	TGTGCCAGCAGTTTCGGGGCACCGGGAAATCAGCCCCAGCATTTT	CASSFGAPGNQPQHF
.	TRBV28	TRBJ1-1	15	many	TGTGCCAGCAGTTTAGAGTGGGGGTCCTGGACTGAAGCTTTCTTT	CASSLEWGSWTEAFF
.	TRBV28	TRBJ1-5	15	.	TGTGCCAGCAGCCGTGACAGCCACCGGGGGCAGCCCCAGCGTTTT	CASSRDSHRGQPQRF
.	TRBV6-4	TRBJ1-2	12	.	TGTGCCAGCAGAACCACCAGAGGGGGCTACACCTTC	CASRTTRGGYTF
.	TRBV20-1	TRBJ1-1	14	many	TGCAGTGCTACACTAGGACAGTTGAACACTGAAGCTTTCTTT	CSATLGQLNTEAFF
TRBD1	TRBV10-2	TRBJ1-1	16	many	TGCGCCAGCGTGAGAACAGGGGGACTAATGAACACTGAAGCTTTCTTT	CASVRTGGLMNTEAFF
.	TRBV5-1	TRBJ1-2	17	.	TGCGCCAGCAGCTACCTCGGTTTGTGGTTAGGGGATGGTGGCTACACCTTC	CASSYLGLWLGDGGYTF
.	TRBV9	TRBJ1-2	10	.	TGTGCCGGGTTTCGTTATGGCTACACCTTC	CAGFRYGYTF
.	TRBV5-1	TRBJ1-5	15	many	TGTGCCAGCAGTTTAGGCCAGGGAAGTAATCAGCCCCAGCATTTT	CASSLGQGSNQPQHF
.	TRBV28	TRBJ1-1	16	.	TGTGCCAGCCGATGGCGGAAGGGGACACGAGGCACTGAAGCTTTCTTC	CASRWRKGTRGTEAFF
TRBD1	TRBV12-3/TRBV12-4	TRBJ2-7	15	many	TGTGCCAGCAGTCCCTCTGGGACAGGAACCTACGAGCAGTACTTC	CASSPSGTGTYEQYF
TRBD1	TRBV28	TRBJ1-5	16	.	TGTGCCAGCAGTGTGATAACAGGGGGCGGCGGTCAGCCCCAGCATTTT	CASSVITGGGGQPQHF
TRBD1	TRBV15	TRBJ1-2	16	many	TGTGCCACCAGCGGCAACCGGGACAGGGGAACGTATGGCTACACCTTC	CATSGNRDRGTYGYTF
.	TRBV10-2	TRBJ1-5	13	.	TGCGCCAGCAGTGTGACTAGGGATCAGCCCCAGCATTTT	CASSVTRDQPQHF
TRBD1	TRBV12-3/TRBV12-4	TRBJ1-1	15	once	TGTGCCAGCAGTTCTAACAGGGGGCTAAGCACTGAAGCTTTCTTT	CASSSNRGLSTEAFF
.	TRBV19	TRBJ1-5	12	many	TGTGCCAGTAGTATGAGCAATCAGCCCCAGCATTTT	CASSMSNQPQHF
.	TRBV9	TRBJ1-1	16	.	TGTGCCAGCAGGCGTCAGGGGAGGGAGCAGAACACTGAAGCTTTCTTT	CASRRQGREQNTEAFF
TRBD2	TRBV11-1	TRBJ2-2	19	many	TGTGCCAGCAGCTTAAGTACTAGCGGGGGCTACGCGAACACCGGGGAGCTGTTTTTT	CASSLSTSGGYANTGELFF
.	TRBV28	TRBJ1-6	13	.	TGTGCCAGCAGTTACAGCGGTAATTCACCCCTCCACTTT	CASSYSGNSPLHF
.	TRBV12-3/TRBV12-4	TRBJ1-1	15	many	TGTGCCAGCAGTTTAGGGGGTCTCTTGAACACTGAAGCTTTCTTT	CASSLGGLLNTEAFF
.	TRBV27	TRBJ1-2	15	many	TGTGCCAGCAGTTTAAGCGGGGCCGACCCTGATGGCTACACCTTC	CASSLSGADPDGYTF
.	TRBV4-1	TRBJ1-2	12	many	TGCGCCAGCAGCCCGAATAACTATGGCTACACCTTC	CASSPNNYGYTF
TRBD1	TRBV20-1	TRBJ1-1	16	many	TGCAGTGCGAGCAGACCTACCAGGACAGGGGGCACTGAAGCTTTCTTT	CSASRPTRTGGTEAFF
.	TRBV12-3/TRBV12-4	TRBJ1-1	16	many	TGTGCCAGCAGTTTTTTGAGCGGAGGCACGAATACTGAAGCTTTCTTT	CASSFLSGGTNTEAFF
.	TRBV28	TRBJ1-1	11	.	TGTGCCAGCAGTTTAGCACAGAAAGCTTTCTTT	CASSLAQKAFF
.	TRBV7-3	TRBJ2-7	16	few	TGTGCCAGACTAATCCGCCGGGACGTATTCCCCTACGAGCAGTACTTC	CARLIRRDVFPYEQYF
TRBD2	TRBV7-3	TRBJ2-5	18	.	TGTGCCAGCAGCTTAACGGGACTAGCGGGGGCCCCGCGGGAGACCCAGTACTTC	CASSLTGLAGAPRETQYF
TRBD1	TRBV28	TRBJ2-5	15	many	TGTGCCAGCAGCACCGGGACAGGGGTGCAAGAGACCCAGTACTTC	CASSTGTGVQETQYF
.	TRBV19	TRBJ2-4	13	few	TGTGCCAGTAGCGACATGAGGGGCAACATTCAGTACTTC	CASSDMRGNIQYF
TRBD2	TRBV28	TRBJ2-5	16	once	TGTGCCAGCTGCGGGCGACTAGCGGGGGGTTTGGAGACCCAGTACTTC	CASCGRLAGGLETQYF
.	TRBV11-2	TRBJ1-1	17	many	TGTGCCAGCAGCCCAAGCATGTTTGGGACGGAGAACACTGAAGCTTTCTTT	CASSPSMFGTENTEAFF
TRBD1	TRBV25-1	TRBJ1-2	18	many	TGTGCCAGCAGTATAACAAATACAGCTGGACAGGGGTACTATGGCTACACCTTC	CASSITNTAGQGYYGYTF
TRBD2	TRBV25-1	TRBJ2-7	16	.	TGTGCCAGCAGTTCTGCGACTAGCGGGATAATCGACGAGCAGTACTTC	CASSSATSGIIDEQYF
.	TRBV4-1	TRBJ1-2	13	few	TGCGCCAGCAGCCATCCCTTGGACCGTGGCTACACCTTC	CASSHPLDRGYTF
TRBD1	TRBV20-1	TRBJ1-1	13	many	TGCAGTGCCCCTGCGCAGGGGGCCACTGAAGCTTTCTTT	CSAPAQGATEAFF